The 11 T cell receptor beta chains below were found in one sample sequenced in a study of T-cell memory formation after mild COVID-19. TCRdb re-called the 5' RACE reads through MiXCR, storing one row per CDR3 protein. The repertoire holds roughly 320,000 distinct CDR3 sequences, with 25% to 30% as singletons. Sequenced material: PBMCs or a T cell subset sorted from them (not recorded which). The source of these receptors is an adult woman who had mild COVID-19 (a few samples of this study predate the infection). Cell type and time point are not known.

This clonotype turned up a few times. This chain joins TRBV4-3 and TRBJ1-1; D is uncertain. The CDR3 contains 15 residues. CDR1 and CDR2 (germline): LGHNA, YSLEER. V shed 4 bases and J shed 4 bases, with 16 bases lying between them. Written as DNA, the CDR3 is TGCGCCAGCAGCCCCACCTGGGAGGTGGGCACTGAAGCTTTCTTT. It codes for CASSPTWEVGTEAFF.

This clonotype occurred many times. At one of its ends the junction is not consistent with the germline gene, which may arise from a read error. This chain links TRBV5-1 with TRBJ2-5; D gene ambiguous. Germline-derived CDR1 and CDR2 are SGHRS and YFSETQ. There are 13 residues in the CDR3. The CDR3 loop reads CASSLGRQETQYF. DNA for the CDR3: TGTGCCAGCAGCTTAGGCAGACAAGAGACCCAGTACTTC. Combining the CDR3 with reference TRBV5-1 and TRBJ2-5 gives the whole variable domain KAGVTQTPRYLIKTRGQQVTLSCSPISGHRSVSWYQQTPGQGLQFLFEYFSETQRNKGNFPGRFSGRQFSNSRSEMNVSTLELGDSALYLCASSLGRQETQYFGPGTRLLVL.

The chain recombines TRBV5-1 with TRBJ2-1; unclear D gene. Germline V gene sequence: CDR1 SGHRS, CDR2 YFSETQ. Trimming shortened V by 0 bases and J by 9 bases, and 7 bases separated the two germline ends. This CDR3 is built from 12 residues. CDR3 loop: CASSLVSTEQFF. In DNA form, the CDR3 reads TGCGCCAGCAGCTTGGTTTCCACTGAGCAGTTCTTC.

The chain carries TRBV4-1 and TRBJ2-3; 14 nucleotides agree with TRBD2. Losses at the gene ends were 4 bases for V and 0 bases for J; bases not matched to a gene: 3. CDR1 MGHRA and CDR2 YSYEKL come from the germline V gene. This CDR3 is built from 17 residues. CDR3 protein: CASSPGLAGGSTDTQYF. CDR3 bases: TGCGCCAGCAGCCCCGGACTAGCGGGGGGTAGCACAGATACGCAGTATTTT.

This clonotype was observed a handful of times. The gene calls are TRBV4-2 and TRBJ2-7; 11 nucleotides agree with TRBD2. This CDR3 comprises 15 residues. Germline assignment: CDR1 LGHNA and CDR2 YNFKEQ. With V trimmed by 2 bases and J by 1 base, 1 base remained unmatched. The CDR3 sequence is CASSQTSGSSYEQYF. CDR3 DNA sequence: TGTGCCAGCAGCCAAACTAGCGGGAGTTCCTACGAGCAGTACTTC.

This clonotype was found a few times. The chain combines TRBV5-4 with TRBJ2-5; no clear D. CDR1 is SGHNT, CDR2 YYREEE, per germline (reference sequence). Trimming stripped 2 bases from V and 5 bases from J, with 10 bases between. The CDR3 totals 13 residues. The CDR3, as DNA: TGTGCCAGCAGCTTTAATAGCAGGGAGACCCAGTACTTC. Protein: CASSFNSRETQYF.

The sample holds a few counts of this clonotype. J is TRBJ2-1 and V is TRBV20-1, with TRBD1 identical over 10 bases. From germline, CDR1 is DFQATT and CDR2 SNEGSKA (reference sequence). V shed 2 bases and J 6 bases; nucleotides not matched to a gene: 10. This CDR3 region has 16 residues. CDR3 in amino acids: CSARPFRDRGRNEQFF. As DNA, the CDR3 is TGCAGTGCTAGACCCTTCCGGGACAGGGGACGCAATGAGCAGTTCTTC.

The rearrangement uses TRBV28 and TRBJ1-1, with a possible D match to TRBD1 (5 bases). This CDR3 comprises 12 residues. V dropped 3 bases and J dropped 8 bases, with 10 bases sitting between them. CDR1 is MDHEN, CDR2 SYDVKM, per germline. CDR3 in DNA: TGTGCCAGCAGTTTTGGGGGGGTCGAAGCTTTCTTT. As protein: CASSFGGVEAFF.

At least ten counts were recorded for this clonotype. The chain has TRBV24-1 and TRBJ1-2, with D uncertain. Germline V gene sequence: CDR1 KGHDR, CDR2 SFDVKD. There are 17 residues in the CDR3. V shed 3 bases and J shed 1 base, with 17 bases lying between them. CDR3 in amino acids: CATSDRHRGSGNYGYTF. CDR3 DNA sequence: TGTGCCACCAGTGATCGCCACCGAGGATCGGGTAACTATGGCTACACCTTC.

This chain connects TRBV20-1 to TRBJ2-1; 9 nucleotides line up with TRBD2. V dropped 0 bases and J dropped 3; count of bases not matched to a gene: 12. The CDR3 runs 18 residues. CDR1 and CDR2 (germline): DFQATT, SNEGSKA (reference sequence). The CDR3 loop reads CSARDKESSGAVYNEQFF. For the CDR3, the DNA is TGCAGTGCTAGAGATAAGGAGTCTAGCGGGGCGGTCTACAATGAGCAGTTCTTC.

The J gene is TRBJ1-3, the V gene TRBV6-5, with D unresolved. Per the germline V gene, CDR1 is MNHEY and CDR2 is SVGAGI. CDR3 length: 13 amino acids. The germline V and J ends were trimmed by 6 bases and 4 bases, with 10 bases remaining between them. In DNA form, the CDR3 reads TGTGCCAGCAGCCCCCAAGGAGGAAACACCATATATTTT. Translation: CASSPQGGNTIYF.